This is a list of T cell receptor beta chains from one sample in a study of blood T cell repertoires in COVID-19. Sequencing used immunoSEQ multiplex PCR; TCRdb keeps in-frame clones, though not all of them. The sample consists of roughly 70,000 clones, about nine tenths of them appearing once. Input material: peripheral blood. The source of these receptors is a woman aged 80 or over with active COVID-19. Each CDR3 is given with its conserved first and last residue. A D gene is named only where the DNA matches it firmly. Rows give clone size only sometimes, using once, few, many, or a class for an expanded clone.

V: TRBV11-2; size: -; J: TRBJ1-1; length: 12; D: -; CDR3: CASSFLNTEAFF; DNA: TGTGCCAGCAGCTTCCTAAACACTGAAGCTTTCTTT
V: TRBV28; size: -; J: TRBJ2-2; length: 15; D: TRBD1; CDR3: CASSFGTANTGELFF; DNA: TGTGCCAGCAGTTTCGGGACAGCGAACACCGGGGAGCTGTTTTTT
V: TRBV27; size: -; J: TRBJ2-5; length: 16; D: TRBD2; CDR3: CASSAQTSGRWETQYF; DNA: TGTGCCAGCAGTGCGCAGACTAGCGGGAGATGGGAGACCCAGTACTTC
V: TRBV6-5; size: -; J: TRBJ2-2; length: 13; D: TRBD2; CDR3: CASSQREHGELFF; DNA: TGTGCCAGCAGCCAGCGGGAGCACGGGGAGCTGTTTTTT
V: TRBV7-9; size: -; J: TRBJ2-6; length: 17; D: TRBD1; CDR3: CASSPGQGLSGANVLTF; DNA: TGTGCCAGCAGCCCGGGACAGGGGCTCTCTGGGGCCAACGTCCTGACTTTC
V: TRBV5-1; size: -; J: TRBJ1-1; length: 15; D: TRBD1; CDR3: CASSLAGDRGSEAFF; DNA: TGCGCCAGCAGCTTGGCCGGAGACAGGGGCTCTGAAGCTTTCTTT
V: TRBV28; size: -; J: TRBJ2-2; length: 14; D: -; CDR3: CASSSPGESGELFF; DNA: TGTGCCAGCAGTTCCCCGGGAGAATCCGGGGAGCTGTTTTTT
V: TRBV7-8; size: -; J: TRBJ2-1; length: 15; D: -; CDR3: CASSSGTLNGNEQFF; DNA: TGTGCCAGCAGCTCGGGGACTCTCAATGGCAATGAGCAGTTCTTC
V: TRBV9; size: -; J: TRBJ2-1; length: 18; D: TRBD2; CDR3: CASSKFKTGTSGNNEQFF; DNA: TGTGCCAGCAGCAAATTCAAGACCGGGACTAGCGGAAACAATGAGCAGTTCTTC
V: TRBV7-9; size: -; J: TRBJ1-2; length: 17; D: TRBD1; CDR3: CASSPGPGQIIDYGYTF; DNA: TGTGCCAGCAGCCCCGGACCGGGACAGATAATAGACTATGGCTACACCTTC
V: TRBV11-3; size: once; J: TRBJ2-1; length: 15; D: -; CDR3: CASSPRKGAYNEQFF; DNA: TGTGCCAGCAGCCCACGAAAGGGGGCCTACAATGAGCAGTTCTTC
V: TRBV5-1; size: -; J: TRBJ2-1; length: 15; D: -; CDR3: CASSLPAGSYNEQFF; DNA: TGCGCCAGCAGCTTGCCAGCAGGCTCCTACAATGAGCAGTTCTTC
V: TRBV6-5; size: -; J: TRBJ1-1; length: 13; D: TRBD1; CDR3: CASNRDREAEAFF; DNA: TGTGCCAGCAACCGGGACAGGGAGGCTGAAGCTTTCTTT
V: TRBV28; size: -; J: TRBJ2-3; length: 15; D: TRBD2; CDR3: CASRSSGSSTDTQYF; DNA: TGTGCCAGCAGGTCTAGCGGAAGTAGCACAGATACGCAGTATTTT
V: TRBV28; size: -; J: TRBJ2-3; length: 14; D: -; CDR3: CASTDRRGADTQYF; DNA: TGTGCCAGCACTGACCGCAGGGGTGCAGATACGCAGTATTTT
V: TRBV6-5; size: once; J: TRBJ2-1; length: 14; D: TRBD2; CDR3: CASRYSGRKNEQFF; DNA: TGTGCCAGCAGGTATAGCGGGAGAAAAAATGAGCAGTTCTTC
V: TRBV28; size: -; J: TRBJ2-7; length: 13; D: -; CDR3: CASLGLLSYEQYF; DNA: TGTGCCAGCTTGGGCCTTCTGTCCTACGAGCAGTACTTC
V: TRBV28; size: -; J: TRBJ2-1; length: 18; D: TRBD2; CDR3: CATLVGTSGHSSYNEQFF; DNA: TGTGCCACGCTAGTCGGGACTAGCGGTCACAGCTCCTACAATGAGCAGTTCTTC
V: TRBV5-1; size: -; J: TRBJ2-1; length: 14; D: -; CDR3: CASSPSAGRNEQFF; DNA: TGCGCCAGCAGCCCCTCGGCGGGACGCAATGAGCAGTTCTTC
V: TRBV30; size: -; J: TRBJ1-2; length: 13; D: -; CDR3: CAWSVRGLYGYTF; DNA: TGTGCCTGGAGTGTACGGGGTCTATATGGCTACACCTTC
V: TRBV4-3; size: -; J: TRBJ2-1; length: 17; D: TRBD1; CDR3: CASSQDWTGGNYNEQFF; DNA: TGCGCCAGCAGCCAAGATTGGACAGGGGGAAATTACAATGAGCAGTTCTTC
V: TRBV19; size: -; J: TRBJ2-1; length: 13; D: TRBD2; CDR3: CASSHVAGAEQFF; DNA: TGTGCCAGTAGTCACGTAGCGGGAGCCGAGCAGTTCTTC
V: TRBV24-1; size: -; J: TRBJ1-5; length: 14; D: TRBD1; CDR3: CATSDSWTGGPQHF; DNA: TGTGCCACCAGTGATTCTTGGACAGGTGGGCCCCAGCATTTT
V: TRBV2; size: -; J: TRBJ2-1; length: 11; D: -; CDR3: CASSVVNEQFF; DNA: TGTGCCAGCAGCGTAGTAAATGAGCAGTTCTTC
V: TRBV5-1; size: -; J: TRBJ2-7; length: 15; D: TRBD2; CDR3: CASSFGSGSSYEQYF; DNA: TGCGCCAGCAGCTTCGGTAGCGGGAGTTCCTACGAGCAGTACTTC
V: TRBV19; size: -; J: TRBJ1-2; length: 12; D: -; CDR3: CASSRQGYGYTF; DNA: TGTGCCAGTAGTAGACAAGGTTATGGCTACACCTTC
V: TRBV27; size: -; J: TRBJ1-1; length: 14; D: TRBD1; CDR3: CASSLKQGRTEAFF; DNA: TGTGCCAGCAGTTTGAAACAGGGGCGCACTGAAGCTTTCTTT
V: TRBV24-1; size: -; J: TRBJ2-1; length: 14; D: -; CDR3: CATSDFGGSNEQFF; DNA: TGTGCCACCAGTGATTTTGGGGGGAGCAATGAGCAGTTCTTC
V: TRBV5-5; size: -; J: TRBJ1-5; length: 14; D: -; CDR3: CASSFDMGGQPQHF; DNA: TGTGCCAGCAGCTTCGATATGGGAGGGCAGCCCCAGCATTTT
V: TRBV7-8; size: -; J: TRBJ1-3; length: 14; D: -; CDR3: CASSLGVSGNTIYF; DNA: TGTGCCAGCAGCTTAGGTGTTTCAGGAAACACCATATATTTT
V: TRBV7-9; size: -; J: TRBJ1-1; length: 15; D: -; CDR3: CASSLRAGVNTEAFF; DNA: TGTGCCAGCAGCTTAAGGGCGGGAGTGAACACTGAAGCTTTCTTT
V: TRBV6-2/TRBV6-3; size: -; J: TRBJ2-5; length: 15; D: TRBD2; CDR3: CASSSPGRAEETQYF; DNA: TGTGCCAGCAGTTCGCCCGGGAGGGCCGAAGAGACCCAGTACTTC
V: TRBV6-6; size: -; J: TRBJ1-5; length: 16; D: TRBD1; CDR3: CASSSGTGASNQPQHF; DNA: TGTGCCAGCAGTTCCGGGACAGGGGCTAGCAATCAGCCCCAGCATTTT
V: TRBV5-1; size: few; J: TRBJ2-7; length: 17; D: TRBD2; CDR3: CASSRMPGLGLTYEQYF; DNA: TGCGCCAGCAGCCGGATGCCGGGACTAGGCCTTACCTACGAGCAGTACTTC
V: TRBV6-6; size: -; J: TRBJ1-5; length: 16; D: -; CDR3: CASSSGQTYSNQPQHF; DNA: TGTGCCAGCAGCTCCGGACAGACCTATAGCAATCAGCCCCAGCATTTT
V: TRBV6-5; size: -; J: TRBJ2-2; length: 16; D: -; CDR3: CASSYSGFANTGELFF; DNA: TGTGCCAGCAGTTACTCCGGTTTCGCGAACACCGGGGAGCTGTTTTTT
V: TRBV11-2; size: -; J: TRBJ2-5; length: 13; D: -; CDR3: CASSRRGQETQYF; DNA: TGTGCCAGCAGCCGTCGGGGCCAAGAGACCCAGTACTTC
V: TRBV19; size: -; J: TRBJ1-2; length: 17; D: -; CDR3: CASSPLGGAGANYGYTF; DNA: TGTGCCAGTAGTCCGCTGGGAGGGGCCGGAGCTAACTATGGCTACACCTTC
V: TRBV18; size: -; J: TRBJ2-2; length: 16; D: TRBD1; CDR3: CASSPSRDRGSGELFF; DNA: TGTGCCAGCTCACCCTCCCGGGACAGGGGATCCGGGGAGCTGTTTTTT
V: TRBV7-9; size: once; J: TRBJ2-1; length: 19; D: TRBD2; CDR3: CASSLPSRHAGGSYNEQFF; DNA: TGTGCCAGCAGCTTACCCTCTCGGCATGCGGGAGGCTCCTACAATGAGCAGTTCTTC
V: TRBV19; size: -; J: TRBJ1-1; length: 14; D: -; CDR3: CASSIYREGTEAFF; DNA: TGTGCCAGTAGTATATACAGGGAGGGCACTGAAGCTTTCTTT
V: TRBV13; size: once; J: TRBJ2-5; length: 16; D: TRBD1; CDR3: CASSHAGTGIQETQYF; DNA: TGTGCCAGCAGCCATGCCGGGACAGGGATTCAAGAGACCCAGTACTTC
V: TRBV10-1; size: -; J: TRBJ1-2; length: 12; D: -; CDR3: CASSESVEGYTF; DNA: TGCGCCAGCAGTGAGTCGGTGGAGGGCTACACCTTC
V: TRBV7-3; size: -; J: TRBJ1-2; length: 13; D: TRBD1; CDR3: CASSQDRSAGYTF; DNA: TGTGCCAGCAGCCAGGACAGGAGCGCCGGCTACACCTTC
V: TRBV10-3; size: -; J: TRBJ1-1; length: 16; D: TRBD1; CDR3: CAITPGQGGMNTEAFF; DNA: TGTGCCATCACACCTGGACAGGGTGGCATGAACACTGAAGCTTTCTTT
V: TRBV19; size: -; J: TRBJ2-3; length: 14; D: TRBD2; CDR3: CATWTSGGTDTQYF; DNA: TGTGCCACCTGGACTAGCGGCGGCACAGATACGCAGTATTTT
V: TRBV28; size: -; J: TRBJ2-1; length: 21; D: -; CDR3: CASSSPPGAGGQGGPLERQFF; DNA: TGTGCCAGCAGTTCCCCCCCCGGAGCAGGGGGGCAGGGAGGTCCGTTGGAGCGGCAGTTCTTC
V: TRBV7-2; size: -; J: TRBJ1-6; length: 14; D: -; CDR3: CASSSSSYNSPLHF; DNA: TGTGCCAGCAGCTCGAGCTCCTATAATTCACCCCTCCACTTT
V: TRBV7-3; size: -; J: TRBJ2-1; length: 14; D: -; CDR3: CASSLSSEYNEQFF; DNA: TGTGCCAGCAGCTTGTCTAGCGAGTACAATGAGCAGTTCTTC
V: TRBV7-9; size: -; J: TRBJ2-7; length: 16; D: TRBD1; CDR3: CASSLVGGQGPHEQYF; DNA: TGTGCCAGCAGCTTAGTGGGGGGACAGGGGCCCCACGAGCAGTACTTC